These 3 T cell receptor beta chains were sequenced from one sample in a study of shared clonotypes between healthy human individuals. Only in-frame clones appear in the TCRdb table, and some are missing; sequencing was by immunoSEQ multiplex PCR. Of nearly 750,000 clones listed, about two thirds are singletons. Sample: memory CD4+ T cells sorted from blood. Sample subset: CD45RA-negative fraction. Receptors were obtained from a woman under 40 in good health.

Comment on this clone: The same CDR3 also results from other DNA sequences found in this sample. The V and J genes are TRBV28 and TRBJ2-7, with D uncertain. V lost 5 bases, J lost 1 base, and 9 bases lay in between. This CDR3 is 13 amino acids long. Germline V CDR1 and CDR2: MDHEN, SYDVKM. The CDR3 loop reads CASSPHSSYEQYF. CDR3 DNA sequence: TGTGCCAGCAGTCCGCACTCTTCCTACGAGCAGTACTTC.

The V and J genes are TRBV28 and TRBJ2-3; D perhaps matches TRBD2 (6 bases). Per the germline V gene, CDR1 is MDHEN and CDR2 is SYDVKM. V shed 6 bases and J shed 0 bases, with 16 bases lying between them. There are 16 residues in the CDR3. CDR3 residues: CASRPPGLGSTDTQYF. CDR3 sequence (DNA): TGTGCCAGCAGGCCGCCGGGACTGGGGAGCACAGATACGCAGTATTTT.

The chain uses TRBV5-1 and TRBJ2-2; D is uncertain. CDR1 and CDR2 from the germline V gene are SGHRS and YFSETQ. V gave up 0 bases and J gave up 2 bases, with 8 bases separating them. The length of the CDR3 is 15 residues. The CDR3 loop is CASSLGIGNTGELFF. The CDR3 DNA reads TGCGCCAGCAGCTTGGGCATCGGTAACACCGGGGAGCTGTTTTTT.